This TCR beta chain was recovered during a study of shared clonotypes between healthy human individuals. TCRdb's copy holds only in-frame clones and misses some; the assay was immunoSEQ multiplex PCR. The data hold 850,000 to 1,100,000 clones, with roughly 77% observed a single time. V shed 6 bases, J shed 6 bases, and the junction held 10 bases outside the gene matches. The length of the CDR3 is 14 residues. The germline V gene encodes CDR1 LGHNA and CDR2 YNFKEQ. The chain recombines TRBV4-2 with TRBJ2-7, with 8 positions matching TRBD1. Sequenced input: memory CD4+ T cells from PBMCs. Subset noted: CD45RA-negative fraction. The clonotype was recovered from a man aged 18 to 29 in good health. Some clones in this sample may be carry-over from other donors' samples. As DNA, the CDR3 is TGTGCCAGCAGACCTACAGGGGGGCCCCTCGAGCAGTACTTC. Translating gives CASRPTGGPLEQYF.